This TCR beta chain derives from a study of blood T cell repertoires in COVID-19. Study in general: COVID-19 samples from acute and convalescent phases originated in the United States, Italy and Spain. T cells, B-cell-depleted T cells, or PBMCs supplied cDNA or gDNA.

In the source study's methods: Amplification with reference gene primers provided the estimates of nucleated cell counts. The protocol was immunoSEQ multiplex PCR, while the TCRdb copy is restricted to in-frame clones and leaves out a portion. V, J and clone size reflect that table, while D and trimming were determined from the DNA. The table shows about 200,000 clones, with around three quarters occurring only once. Per germline, CDR1 SGHTS and CDR2 YDEGEE. The V segment lost 4 bases and the J segment 3 bases; nucleotides outside the gene matches: 8. The CDR3 contains 17 residues. The chain links TRBV5-8 to TRBJ2-1; TRBD2 agrees at 12 bases. This receptor was identified in a woman in her 70s with acute or convalescent COVID-19. Specimen: peripheral blood. CDR3 region: CASSPLAGGPGYNEQFF. CDR3 DNA: TGTGCCAGCAGCCCCCTAGCGGGAGGGCCGGGCTACAATGAGCAGTTCTTC.